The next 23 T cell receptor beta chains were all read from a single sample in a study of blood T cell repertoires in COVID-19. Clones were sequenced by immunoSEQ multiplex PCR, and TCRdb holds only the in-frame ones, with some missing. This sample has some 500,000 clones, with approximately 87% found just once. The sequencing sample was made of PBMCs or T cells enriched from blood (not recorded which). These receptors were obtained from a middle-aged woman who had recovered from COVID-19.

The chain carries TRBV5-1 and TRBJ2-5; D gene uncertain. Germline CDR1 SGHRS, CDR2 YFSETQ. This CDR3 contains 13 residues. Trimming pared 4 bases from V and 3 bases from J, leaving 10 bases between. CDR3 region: CASSIDWKETQYF. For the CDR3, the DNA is TGCGCCAGCAGCATAGACTGGAAAGAGACCCAGTACTTC.

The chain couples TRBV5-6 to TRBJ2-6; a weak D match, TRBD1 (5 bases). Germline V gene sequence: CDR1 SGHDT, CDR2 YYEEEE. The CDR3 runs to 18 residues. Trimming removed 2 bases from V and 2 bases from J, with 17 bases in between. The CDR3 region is CASSFPPGALTGANVLTF. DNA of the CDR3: TGTGCCAGCAGCTTTCCACCTGGGGCACTAACTGGGGCCAACGTCCTGACTTTC.

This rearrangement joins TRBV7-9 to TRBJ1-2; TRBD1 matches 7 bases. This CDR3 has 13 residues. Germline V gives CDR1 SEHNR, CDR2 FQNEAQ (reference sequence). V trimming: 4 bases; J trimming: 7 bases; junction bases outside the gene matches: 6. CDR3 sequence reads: CASSSYRTGGYTF. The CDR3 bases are TGTGCCAGCAGCTCGTATAGGACAGGTGGCTACACCTTC.

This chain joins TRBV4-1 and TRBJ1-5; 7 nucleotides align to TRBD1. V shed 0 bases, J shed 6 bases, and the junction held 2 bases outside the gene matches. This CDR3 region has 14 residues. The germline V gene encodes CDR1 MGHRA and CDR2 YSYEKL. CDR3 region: CASSQERGPQPQHF. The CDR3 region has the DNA TGCGCCAGCAGCCAAGAGAGGGGGCCTCAGCCCCAGCATTTT.

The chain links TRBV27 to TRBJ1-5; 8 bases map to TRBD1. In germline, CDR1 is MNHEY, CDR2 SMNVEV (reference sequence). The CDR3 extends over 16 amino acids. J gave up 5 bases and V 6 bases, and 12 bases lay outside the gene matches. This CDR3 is CASSSNSRGLYQPQHF. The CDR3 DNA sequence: TGTGCCAGCAGCTCAAACTCCAGGGGGCTTTATCAGCCCCAGCATTTT.

The CDR3, as DNA: TGCGCCAGCAGCCAAGAACCTGTGGGCGGGGACACAGATACGCAGTATTTT. As protein: CASSQEPVGGDTDTQYF. This chain links TRBV4-1 with TRBJ2-3, with D tentatively TRBD2 (6 bases). This CDR3 comprises 17 residues. Germline V CDR1 and CDR2: MGHRA, YSYEKL. Deletions cut 0 bases from V and 2 bases from J, with 15 bases between.

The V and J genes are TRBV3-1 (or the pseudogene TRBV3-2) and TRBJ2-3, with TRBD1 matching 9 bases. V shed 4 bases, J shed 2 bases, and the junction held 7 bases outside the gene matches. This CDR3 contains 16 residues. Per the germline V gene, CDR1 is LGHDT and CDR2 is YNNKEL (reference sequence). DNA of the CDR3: TGTGCCAGCAGCCCTTCCGGGACAGGGAACACAGATACGCAGTATTTT. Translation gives CASSPSGTGNTDTQYF.

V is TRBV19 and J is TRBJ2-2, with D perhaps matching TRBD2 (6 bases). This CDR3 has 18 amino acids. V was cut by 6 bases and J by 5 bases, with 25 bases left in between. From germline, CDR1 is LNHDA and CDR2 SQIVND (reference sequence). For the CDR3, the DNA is TGTGCCAGTAGAGGTAGAACCGGGGGTCATTTATTAACCGGGGAGCTGTTTTTT. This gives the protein CASRGRTGGHLLTGELFF.

This CDR3 reads CASSLLSEASGYYEQYF. DNA of the CDR3: TGTGCCAGCAGCTTACTTTCCGAGGCTAGCGGATACTACGAGCAGTACTTC. V and J are TRBV11-2 and TRBJ2-7; 7 nucleotides align to TRBD2. Germline V lookup: CDR1 SGHAT, CDR2 FQNNGV. With V trimmed by 2 bases and J by 3 bases, 13 bases remained unmatched. This CDR3 comprises 17 residues.

CDR3 coding DNA: TGTGCCACCAGTGATCCGCGGGGGGATACGCAGTATTTT. It is translated as CATSDPRGDTQYF. V usage is TRBV24-1 and J usage is TRBJ2-3; TRBD2 agrees at 7 bases. Per germline, CDR1 KGHDR and CDR2 SFDVKD. J was trimmed by 6 bases and V by 3 bases; bases with no gene match: 2. The CDR3 extends over 13 amino acids.

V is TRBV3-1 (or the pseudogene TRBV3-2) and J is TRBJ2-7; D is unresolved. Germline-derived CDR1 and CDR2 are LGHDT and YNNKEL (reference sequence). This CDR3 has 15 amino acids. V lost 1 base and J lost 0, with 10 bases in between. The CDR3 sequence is CASSQGLISSYEQYF. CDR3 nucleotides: TGTGCCAGCAGCCAAGGCCTAATAAGCTCCTACGAGCAGTACTTC.

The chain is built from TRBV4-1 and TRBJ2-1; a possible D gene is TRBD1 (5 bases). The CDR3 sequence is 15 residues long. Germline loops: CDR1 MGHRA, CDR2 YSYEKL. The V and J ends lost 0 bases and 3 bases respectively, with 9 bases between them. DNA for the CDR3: TGCGCCAGCAGCCAAGAAGGGGCTGTCTACAATGAGCAGTTCTTC. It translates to CASSQEGAVYNEQFF.

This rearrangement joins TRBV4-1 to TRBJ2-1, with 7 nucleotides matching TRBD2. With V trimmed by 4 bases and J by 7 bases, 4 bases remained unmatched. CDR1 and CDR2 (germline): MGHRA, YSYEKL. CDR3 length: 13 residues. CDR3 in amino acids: CASSPWEGNEQFF. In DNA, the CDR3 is TGCGCCAGCAGCCCGTGGGAGGGGAATGAGCAGTTCTTC.

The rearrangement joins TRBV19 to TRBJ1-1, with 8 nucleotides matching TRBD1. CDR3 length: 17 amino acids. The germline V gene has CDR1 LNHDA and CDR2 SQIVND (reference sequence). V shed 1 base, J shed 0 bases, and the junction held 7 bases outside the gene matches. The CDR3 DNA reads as TGTGCCAGTAGTATAGCCTCGATGACAGGGGTGAACACTGAAGCTTTCTTT. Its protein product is CASSIASMTGVNTEAFF.

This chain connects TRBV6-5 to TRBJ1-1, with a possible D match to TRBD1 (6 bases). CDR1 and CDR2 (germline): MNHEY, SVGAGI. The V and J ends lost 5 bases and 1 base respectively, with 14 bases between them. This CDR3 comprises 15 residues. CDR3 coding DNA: TGTGCCAGCAGTCGAATACAGGGTGGGAACACTGAAGCTTTCTTT. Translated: CASSRIQGGNTEAFF.

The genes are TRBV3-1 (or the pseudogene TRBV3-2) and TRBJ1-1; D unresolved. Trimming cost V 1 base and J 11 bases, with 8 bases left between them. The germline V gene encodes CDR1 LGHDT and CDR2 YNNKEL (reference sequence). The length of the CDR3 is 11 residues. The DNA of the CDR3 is TGTGCCAGCAGCCAAGGACTCGTGGCTTTCTTT. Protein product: CASSQGLVAFF.

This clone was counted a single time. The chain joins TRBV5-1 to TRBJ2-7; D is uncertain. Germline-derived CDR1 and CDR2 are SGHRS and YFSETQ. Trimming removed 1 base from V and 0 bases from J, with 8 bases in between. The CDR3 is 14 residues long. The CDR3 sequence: CASSLYTSSYEQYF. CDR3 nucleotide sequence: TGCGCCAGCAGCTTGTATACGAGCTCCTACGAGCAGTACTTC.

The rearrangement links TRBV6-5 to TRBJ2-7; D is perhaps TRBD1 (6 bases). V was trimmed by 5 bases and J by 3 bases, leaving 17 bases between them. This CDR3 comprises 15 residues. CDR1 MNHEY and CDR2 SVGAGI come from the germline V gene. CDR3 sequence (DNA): TGTGCCAGCAGTCGCCCCGGGACAACCGTCTACGAGCAGTACTTC. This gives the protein CASSRPGTTVYEQYF.

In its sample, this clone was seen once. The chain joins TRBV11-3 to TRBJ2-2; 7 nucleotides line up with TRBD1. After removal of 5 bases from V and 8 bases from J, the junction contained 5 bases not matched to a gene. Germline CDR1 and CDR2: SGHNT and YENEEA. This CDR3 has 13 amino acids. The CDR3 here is CASSQQGRGELFF. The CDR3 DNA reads TGTGCCAGCAGCCAACAGGGGCGAGGGGAGCTGTTTTTT.

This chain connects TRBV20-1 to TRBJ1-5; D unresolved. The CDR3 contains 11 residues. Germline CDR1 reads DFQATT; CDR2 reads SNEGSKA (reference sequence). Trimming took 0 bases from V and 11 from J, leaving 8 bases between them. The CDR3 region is CSAREEYAQHF. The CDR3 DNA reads TGCAGTGCTAGAGAGGAGTATGCCCAGCATTTT.

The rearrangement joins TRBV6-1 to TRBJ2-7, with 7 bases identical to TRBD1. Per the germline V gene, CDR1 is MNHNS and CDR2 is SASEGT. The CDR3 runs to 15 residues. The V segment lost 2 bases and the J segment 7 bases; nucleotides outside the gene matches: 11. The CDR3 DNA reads TGTGCCAGCAGTGAAACAGGGGCCGCGGGTAGGGAGCAGTACTTC. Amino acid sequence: CASSETGAAGREQYF.

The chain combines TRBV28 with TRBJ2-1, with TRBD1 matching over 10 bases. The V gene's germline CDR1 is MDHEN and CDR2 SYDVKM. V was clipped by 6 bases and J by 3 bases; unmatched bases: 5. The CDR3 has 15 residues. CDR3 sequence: CASRRQGAHYNEQFF. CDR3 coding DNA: TGTGCCAGCAGAAGACAGGGGGCTCACTACAATGAGCAGTTCTTC.

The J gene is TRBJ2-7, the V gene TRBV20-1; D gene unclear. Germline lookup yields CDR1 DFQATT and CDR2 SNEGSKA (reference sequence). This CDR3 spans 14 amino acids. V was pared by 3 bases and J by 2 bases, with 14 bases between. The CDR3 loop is CSASSTYPPYEQYF. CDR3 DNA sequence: TGCAGTGCTAGTTCTACCTATCCCCCCTACGAGCAGTACTTC.